The 22 T cell receptor beta chains in this list originate from one sample, sequenced in a study of T cell responses to AZD1222 COVID-19 vaccine. The repertoire was sequenced with immunoSEQ multiplex PCR; TCRdb's copy has only in-frame clones and lacks some. This repertoire shows about 150,000 clones, approximately 83% found once; its top ten account for under 9.5%. This material consisted of peripheral blood, taken on day 0 of AZD1222 vaccination. The receptor set was obtained from an adult in good health.

V usage is TRBV6-5 and J usage is TRBJ1-2; D remains unclear. Germline V gene lookup returns CDR1 MNHEY and CDR2 SVGAGI. The CDR3 runs 10 residues. V was cut by 8 bases and J by 5 bases, with 6 bases left in between. The CDR3 DNA follows: TGTGCCAGCTCGGGGTATGGCTACACCTTC. Its protein product is CASSGYGYTF.

Of note for this clone: A junction boundary mismatches the germline segment, possibly from a read error. V usage is TRBV12-5 and J usage is TRBJ2-2; 8 bases are a match to TRBD2. CDR3 size: 16 residues. CDR1 LGHNT and CDR2 FRNRAP come from the germline V gene. CDR3 nucleotides: TGTGCTAGTGGAGACCCGACTACTAGCGGACACCGGGGAGCTGTTTTT. This translates into CASGDPTTSGHRGAVF.

The gene calls are TRBV7-9 and TRBJ1-2, with D perhaps TRBD1 (6 bases). This CDR3 comprises 15 residues. The germline V gene has CDR1 SEHNR and CDR2 FQNEAQ (reference sequence). Trimming left V 5 bases short and J 2 bases short, with 15 bases between. The CDR3 coding sequence is TGTGCCAGCAGCCCATCCGGGACATACAACTATGGCTACACCTTC. This sequence encodes CASSPSGTYNYGYTF.

In this sample, this clone turned up once. This chain links TRBV5-4 with TRBJ1-2; D remains unclear. Trimming removed 0 bases at V and 6 bases at J, with 18 bases between. The CDR3 is 16 residues long. Germline CDR1 SGHNT, CDR2 YYREEE (reference sequence). CDR3 protein: CASSLATGPRLHGYTF. The CDR3 DNA reads as TGTGCCAGCAGCTTGGCCACCGGACCGCGGCTGCATGGCTACACCTTC. The full variable domain, completed using reference TRBV5-4 and TRBJ1-2, is ETGVTQSPTHLIKTRGQQVTLRCSSQSGHNTVSWYQQALGQGPQFIFQYYREEENGRGNFPPRFSGLQFPNYSSELNVNALELDDSALYLCASSLATGPRLHGYTFGSGTRLTVV.

The rearrangement uses TRBV7-2 and TRBJ1-3, with D tentatively TRBD1 (6 bases). Trimming took 5 bases from V and 4 from J, leaving 15 bases between them. Germline CDR1 and CDR2: SGHTA and FQGNSA. The CDR3 extends over 15 amino acids. Written as DNA, the CDR3 is TGTGCCAGCAGCCCTCTGACAGGCGGCGGAAACACCATATATTTT. Protein: CASSPLTGGGNTIYF.

The chain combines TRBV9 with TRBJ2-1; 12 bases are a match to TRBD2. V dropped 2 bases and J dropped 9; count of bases not matched to a gene: 9. Germline assignment: CDR1 SGDLS and CDR2 YYNGEE. The CDR3 totals 16 residues. CDR3: CASSVLTSGSGGEQFF. The DNA of the CDR3 is TGTGCCAGCAGCGTCCTGACTAGCGGGAGTGGGGGTGAGCAGTTCTTC. The full variable domain, with the rest looked up from reference TRBV9 and TRBJ2-1, is DSGVTQTPKHLITATGQRVTLRCSPRSGDLSVYWYQQSLDQGLQFLIQYYNGEERAKGNILERFSAQQFPDLHSELNLSSLELGDSALYFCASSVLTSGSGGEQFFGPGTRLTVL.

The rearrangement uses TRBV7-2 and TRBJ1-3; D gene ambiguous. CDR3 length: 16 residues. The germline V and J ends were trimmed by 3 bases and 3 bases, with 15 bases remaining between them. CDR1 SGHTA and CDR2 FQGNSA come from the germline V gene. CDR3 coding DNA: TGTGCCAGCAGCTTCGACGCGACGGGTTTTGGAAACACCATATATTTT. It is translated as CASSFDATGFGNTIYF. Together with reference TRBV7-2 and TRBJ1-3, the CDR3 gives the full variable domain: GAGVSQSPSNKVTEKGKDVELRCDPISGHTALYWYRQSLGQGLEFLIYFQGNSAPDKSGLPSDRFSAERTGGSVSTLTIQRTQQEDSAVYLCASSFDATGFGNTIYFGEGSWLTVV.

The chain combines TRBV6-5 with TRBJ1-4; 11 bases match TRBD1. After removal of 6 bases from V and 7 bases from J, the junction contained 7 bases not matched to a gene. The CDR3 sequence is 15 residues long. Germline CDR1 and CDR2: MNHEY and SVGAGI. CDR3 loop: CASSQDRGQREKLFF. The CDR3, as DNA: TGTGCCAGCAGCCAGGACAGGGGGCAGCGTGAAAAACTGTTTTTT.

The chain combines TRBV28 with TRBJ2-7; possibly TRBD1 for D (5 bases). V was shortened by 2 bases and J by 6 bases, with 8 bases between the two germline ends. This CDR3 has 12 residues. Germline loops: CDR1 MDHEN, CDR2 SYDVKM. CDR3 sequence reads: CASSLSGAEQYF. The CDR3 DNA is TGTGCCAGCAGTTTAAGTGGGGCCGAGCAGTACTTC.

The chain employs TRBV19 and TRBJ1-1; D not resolved. CDR3 length: 15 residues. The germline V gene has CDR1 LNHDA and CDR2 SQIVND (reference sequence). With 5 bases removed from V and 1 base from J, the gap between germline ends came to 14 bases. The CDR3 DNA reads TGTGCCAGTAGTCCCGGAGGGATCGGGAACACTGAAGCTTTCTTT. Translation gives CASSPGGIGNTEAFF.

V and J are TRBV7-8 and TRBJ1-3, with 9 bases fitting TRBD1. J was trimmed by 4 bases and V by 2 bases; bases with no gene match: 6. This CDR3 spans 16 amino acids. Looked up from germline, CDR1 is SGHVS and CDR2 is FQNEAQ. Written as DNA, the CDR3 is TGTGCCAGCAGCTTACCTCCGGGACAGGGCGGAAACACCATATATTTT. Its translation: CASSLPPGQGGNTIYF.

The V and J genes are TRBV10-3 and TRBJ1-1; D not certain. The CDR3 is 15 residues long. The V end was cut by 0 bases, the J end by 10 bases, with 18 bases between. Germline V gives CDR1 ENHRY, CDR2 SYGVKD. CDR3 in amino acids: CAISESEGVGPRAFF. CDR3 DNA sequence: TGTGCCATCAGTGAGTCGGAGGGAGTCGGGCCGAGAGCTTTCTTT.

This clone has a single count. The V and J genes are TRBV7-9 and TRBJ1-1, with D perhaps matching TRBD1 (6 bases). Trimming took 3 bases from V and 3 from J, leaving 11 bases between them. Per the germline V gene, CDR1 is SEHNR and CDR2 is FQNEAQ (reference sequence). This CDR3 has 14 amino acids. CDR3 in DNA: TGTGCCAGCAGCTTCGACAGGTCCTACACTGAAGCTTTCTTT. It encodes CASSFDRSYTEAFF.

The gene calls are TRBV28 and TRBJ1-6; D is possibly TRBD1 (5 bases). There are 16 residues in the CDR3. Germline CDR1 reads MDHEN; CDR2 reads SYDVKM. Trimming left V 2 bases short and J 4 bases short, with 12 bases between. CDR3 DNA: TGTGCCAGCAGTTTACCATCGACAGCTTATAATTCACCCCTCCACTTT. This translates into CASSLPSTAYNSPLHF.

V is TRBV11-2 and J is TRBJ2-5, with D possibly being TRBD1 or TRBD2 (5 bases each). Looked up from germline, CDR1 is SGHAT and CDR2 is FQNNGV. V lost 4 bases and J lost 4, with 13 bases in between. The CDR3 has 14 residues. The CDR3 loop is CASSWGTLGETQYF. The DNA of the CDR3 is TGTGCCAGCAGCTGGGGGACCTTAGGAGAGACCCAGTACTTC.

This clone was counted only a few times. The rearrangement joins TRBV6-1 to TRBJ1-6; no clear D. Germline V lookup: CDR1 MNHNS, CDR2 SASEGT. V dropped 1 base and J dropped 9 bases, with 10 bases sitting between them. This CDR3 spans 14 amino acids. CDR3 sequence: CASSEVTNGSPLHF. CDR3 DNA sequence: TGTGCCAGCAGTGAAGTTACGAACGGTTCACCCCTCCACTTT.

The V and J genes are TRBV3-1 (or the pseudogene TRBV3-2) and TRBJ2-1; 9 bases agree with TRBD1. Germline V lookup: CDR1 LGHDT, CDR2 YNNKEL (reference sequence). The trim removed 2 bases at V and 6 bases at J, leaving 5 bases unmatched. The CDR3 runs to 15 residues. CDR3 sequence reads: CASSQPDRGFNEQFF. CDR3 sequence (DNA): TGTGCCAGCAGCCAACCGGACAGGGGCTTCAATGAGCAGTTCTTC.

This clone was seen only a few times. This chain links TRBV28 with TRBJ1-2; D not resolved. The germline CDR1 and CDR2 sequences are MDHEN and SYDVKM. The CDR3 loop spans 13 amino acids. V lost 7 bases and J 2 bases, leaving 11 bases between the germline ends. CDR3 sequence: CASTLTQNYGYTF. The CDR3 bases are TGTGCCAGCACCCTGACCCAGAACTATGGCTACACCTTC.

In the case of this clone: One end of the junction varies from germline; a read error may be responsible. CDR3 DNA: TGTGCCAGCAGCTCCTACCAGGAGACCCAGTACTTC. Translating gives CASSSYQETQYF. The chain employs TRBV7-2 and TRBJ2-5; D not resolved. In germline, CDR1 is SGHTA, CDR2 FQGNSA. The CDR3 covers 12 residues.

This chain links TRBV3-1 (or the pseudogene TRBV3-2) with TRBJ2-1; D may be TRBD1 or TRBD2 (6 bases each). The V end lost 5 bases, the J end lost 10 bases, and 12 bases lay between the germline ends. The germline gives CDR1 LGHDT, CDR2 YNNKEL (reference sequence). The CDR3 consists of 12 residues. The CDR3 DNA reads as TGTGCCAGCAGCTCCACCGGGGGCGAGCAGTTCTTC. This translates into CASSSTGGEQFF.

V is TRBV20-1 and J is TRBJ1-1; no clear D gene. Looked up from germline, CDR1 is DFQATT and CDR2 is SNEGSKA (reference sequence). V was shortened by 4 bases and J by 5 bases, with 5 bases between the two germline ends. The CDR3 length is 10 residues. CDR3 nucleotides: TGCAGTGCTAAGAGGACTGAAGCTTTCTTT. Protein sequence: CSAKRTEAFF.

The V and J genes are TRBV7-2 and TRBJ2-5; 11 bases match TRBD2. The CDR3 is made up of 17 amino acids. With V trimmed by 7 bases and J by 5 bases, 15 bases remained unmatched. Germline V gene lookup returns CDR1 SGHTA and CDR2 FQGNSA. The CDR3 sequence: CASTPLALSGGAETQYF. The CDR3 nucleotides read TGTGCCAGCACCCCCTTAGCCCTTAGCGGGGGGGCTGAGACCCAGTACTTC.